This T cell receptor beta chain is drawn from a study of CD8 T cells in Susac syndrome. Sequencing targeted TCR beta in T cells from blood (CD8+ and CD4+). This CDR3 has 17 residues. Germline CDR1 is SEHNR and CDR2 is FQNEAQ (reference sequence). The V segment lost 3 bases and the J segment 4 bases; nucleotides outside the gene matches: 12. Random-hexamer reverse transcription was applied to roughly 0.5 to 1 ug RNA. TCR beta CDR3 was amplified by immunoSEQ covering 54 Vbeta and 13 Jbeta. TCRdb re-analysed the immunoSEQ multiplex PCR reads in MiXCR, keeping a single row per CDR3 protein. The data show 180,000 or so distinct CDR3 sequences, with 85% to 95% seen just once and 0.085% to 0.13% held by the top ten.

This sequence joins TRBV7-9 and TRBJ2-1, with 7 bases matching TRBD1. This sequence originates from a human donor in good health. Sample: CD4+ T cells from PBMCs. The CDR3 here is CASSFRTGRIRYNEQFF. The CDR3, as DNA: TGTGCCAGCAGCTTCAGGACAGGTAGAATCCGGTACAATGAGCAGTTCTTC.